A single sample gave rise to the 6 T cell receptor beta chains below, sequenced in a study of cytomegalovirus exposure and HLA in healthy donors. 13 Jbeta primers and 60 Vbeta primers were used for the PCR. TCRdb's table, derived via immunoSEQ multiplex PCR, lists solely in-frame clones and lacks some. The data show 200,000 or so clones, with about 78% seen just once and 2.9% held by the top ten. Sequencing was performed on PBMCs. These TCRs come from a woman in her 30s in good health and CMV-seronegative.

This chain connects TRBV7-8 to TRBJ2-7, with a weak D call TRBD2 (6 bases). V shed 4 bases and J shed 2 bases, with 15 bases lying between them. In germline, CDR1 is SGHVS, CDR2 FQNEAQ. CDR3 size: 15 residues. DNA for the CDR3: TGTGCCAGCAGCTCCCCGGGGGACGGGACCTACGAGCAGTACTTC. As protein: CASSSPGDGTYEQYF.

The V and J genes are TRBV27 and TRBJ2-7, with D maybe TRBD2 (5 bases). The CDR3 runs 14 residues. Germline V CDR1 and CDR2: MNHEY, SMNVEV (reference sequence). Between the trimmed V and J ends, which lost 0 bases and 7 bases, there was a span of 13 bases. The CDR3 region has the DNA TGTGCCAGCAGTTTATCCGCGGAGGTTCGGGAGCAGTACTTC. Its translation is CASSLSAEVREQYF.

The chain recombines TRBV29-1 with TRBJ1-6, with TRBD1 as a possible D gene (6 bases). This CDR3 is 13 amino acids long. In germline, CDR1 is SQVTM, CDR2 ANQGSEA. V lost 6 bases, J lost 3 bases, and 9 bases lay in between. In DNA form, the CDR3 reads TGCAGCGTCCGCAGGGGCTATAATTCACCCCTCCACTTT. As protein: CSVRRGYNSPLHF.

This clone was detected a few times. The J gene is TRBJ2-2, the V gene TRBV15, with no clear D. Germline CDR1 reads LNHNV; CDR2 reads YYDKDF (reference sequence). V lost 0 bases and J 5 bases, leaving 16 bases between the germline ends. This CDR3 comprises 17 residues. The CDR3 is CATSRDPPQLETGELFF. The CDR3 coding sequence is TGTGCCACCAGCAGAGATCCCCCCCAACTTGAAACCGGGGAGCTGTTTTTT. The full variable domain, with the rest looked up from reference TRBV15 and TRBJ2-2, is DAMVIQNPRYQVTQFGKPVTLSCSQTLNHNVMYWYQQKSSQAPKLLFHYYDKDFNNEADTPDNFQSRRPNTSFCFLDIRSPGLGDTAMYLCATSRDPPQLETGELFFGEGSRLTVL.

This rearrangement joins TRBV5-6 to TRBJ1-2; 9 nucleotides agree with TRBD1. The CDR3 spans 15 residues. Germline V gives CDR1 SGHDT, CDR2 YYEEEE. J was trimmed by 4 bases and V by 3 bases; bases with no gene match: 7. The CDR3: CASSSPGQGFYGYTF. CDR3 nucleotide sequence: TGTGCCAGCAGCTCACCGGGACAGGGCTTCTATGGCTACACCTTC.

The chain carries TRBV28 and TRBJ2-5; D is possibly TRBD2 (5 bases). Trimming took 2 bases from V and 5 from J, leaving 15 bases between them. Germline-derived CDR1 and CDR2 are MDHEN and SYDVKM. The CDR3 covers 15 residues. CDR3 in DNA: TGTGCCAGCAGTTTACCCGACCTCGGGGTGGAGACCCAGTACTTC. Translated: CASSLPDLGVETQYF.